The source of this T cell receptor (beta chain) is a study of vaccination effects on CD4 cells after COVID-19. Findings of the study overall: Late post-vaccination samples showed marked contraction of infection- and vaccine-induced clones.

Assay: immunoSEQ multiplex PCR; the TCRdb copy retains only in-frame clones and omits some. This sample yields about 29,000 clones, of which about 73% are seen a single time; under 20% belongs to the top ten. For this clone: Its antigen remains unidentified.

Prior to sequencing, the ViraFEST assay stimulated PBMC with viral peptide pools, which expanded the antigen-specific CD4+ T cells. Once cultured for roughly ten days, the cells underwent separation to obtain CD4+ T cells. Each participant received a vaccine that was either BNT162b2 or mRNA-1273, given as two doses. For each well, 1.5 million to 2.5 million PBMC were cultured with 8.5 to 10 IU/ml IL-2 and about 9.1 ug/ml peptides. Specimen: CD4+ T cells from PBMCs cultured with HCoV-OC43 spike peptides, collected after COVID-19 vaccination. Subset denoted: HCoV-OC43 spike overlapping peptide pool stimulation. The sequence came from a human donor who received a COVID-19 vaccine.

The CDR3 nucleotides are TGTGCCAGTAGTATCGGCGCGGGAGGCTCGTACTTTGGTACGCAGTATTTT. Its protein product is CASSIGAGGSYFGTQYF. V is TRBV19 and J is TRBJ2-3; 8 nucleotides match TRBD2. CDR3 length: 17 residues. The germline gives CDR1 LNHDA, CDR2 SQIVND (reference sequence). Losses at the gene ends were 3 bases for V and 8 bases for J; bases not matched to a gene: 16.